The 8 T cell receptor beta chains below all came from one sample that was sequenced in a study of blood T cell repertoires in COVID-19. Method: immunoSEQ multiplex PCR; TCRdb's copy keeps in-frame clones and lacks some. The sample contains 70,000 or so clones, nearly 80% of which appear only once. The sample consisted of peripheral blood. The source is a human donor in a cohort sampled during active COVID-19.

V usage is TRBV5-1 and J usage is TRBJ2-1; maybe TRBD1 (5 bases). The CDR3 contains 15 residues. The V and J ends lost 4 bases and 2 bases respectively, with 13 bases between them. Germline V gene data show CDR1 as SGHRS and CDR2 as YFSETQ. In nucleotides, the CDR3 is TGCGCCAGCAGCCCCATTCCGACAGCCTACAATGAGCAGTTCTTC. Translation gives CASSPIPTAYNEQFF.

This chain joins TRBV6-5 and TRBJ2-3; 8 bases match TRBD2. The trim removed 0 bases at V and 2 bases at J, leaving 4 bases unmatched. The germline V gene encodes CDR1 MNHEY and CDR2 SVGAGI. The CDR3 loop spans 16 amino acids. The CDR3 sequence: CASSYSDGGATDTQYF. The CDR3, as DNA: TGTGCCAGCAGTTACTCCGACGGGGGGGCCACAGATACGCAGTATTTT.

CDR3 protein: CASSEGQHTDTQYF. The CDR3 bases are TGTGCCAGCAGTGAAGGACAGCACACAGATACGCAGTATTTT. This chain uses TRBV6-1 with TRBJ2-3; the D gene is possibly TRBD1 (5 bases). The germline CDR1 and CDR2 sequences are MNHNS and SASEGT. The CDR3 has 14 amino acids. The germline V and J ends were trimmed by 1 base and 2 bases, with 7 bases remaining between them.

The V and J genes are TRBV29-1 and TRBJ1-2; 10 positions agree with TRBD1. Germline V gene sequence: CDR1 SQVTM, CDR2 ANQGSEA. The CDR3 consists of 15 residues. After removal of 5 bases from V and 1 base from J, the junction contained 7 bases not matched to a gene. In nucleotides, the CDR3 is TGCAGCGTTTCCCCCGGGGACAGGGGTAACTATGGCTACACCTTC. It codes for CSVSPGDRGNYGYTF. Complete variable domain (other parts from reference TRBV29-1 and TRBJ1-2): SAVISQKPSRDICQRGTSLTIQCQVDSQVTMMFWYRQQPGQSLTLIATANQGSEATYESGFVIDKFPISRPNLTFSTLTVSNMSPEDSSIYLCSVSPGDRGNYGYTFGSGTRLTVV.

In its sample, this clone was seen many times. The J gene is TRBJ2-7, the V gene TRBV5-5; 7 bases are a match to TRBD1. Germline values: CDR1 SGHKS, CDR2 YYEKEE (reference sequence). The trim removed 3 bases at V and 0 bases at J, leaving 9 bases unmatched. The CDR3 is made up of 16 amino acids. The CDR3 sequence: CASSSSGQAFSYEQYF. The CDR3 nucleotides read TGTGCCAGCAGCTCAAGCGGACAGGCCTTCTCCTACGAGCAGTACTTC. Using reference TRBV5-5 and TRBJ2-7 for the parts outside the CDR3, the full variable domain is DAGVTQSPTHLIKTRGQQVTLRCSPISGHKSVSWYQQVLGQGPQFIFQYYEKEERGRGNFPDRFSARQFPNYSSELNVNALLLGDSALYLCASSSSGQAFSYEQYFGPGTRLTVT.

The chain carries TRBV7-2 and TRBJ1-3; D perhaps matches TRBD1 (5 bases). The CDR3 consists of 15 residues. V was cut by 8 bases and J by 0 bases, with 14 bases left in between. Per the germline V gene, CDR1 is SGHTA and CDR2 is FQGNSA. The chain's CDR3 is CASSRGFGSGNTIYF. The DNA of the CDR3 is TGTGCCAGCTCCCGGGGGTTCGGCTCTGGAAACACCATATATTTT.

The chain links TRBV6-1 to TRBJ2-7; TRBD2 agrees at 9 bases. J was trimmed by 1 base and V by 3 bases; bases with no gene match: 1. The CDR3 has 14 amino acids. CDR1 and CDR2 (germline): MNHNS, SASEGT. This chain's CDR3 is CASSEGLASYEQYF. CDR3 coding DNA: TGTGCCAGCAGTGAGGGACTAGCTTCCTACGAGCAGTACTTC.

V usage is TRBV19 and J usage is TRBJ2-2, with D possibly matching TRBD1 (5 bases). The CDR3 totals 14 residues. Germline assignment: CDR1 LNHDA and CDR2 SQIVND (reference sequence). Trimming left V 2 bases short and J 6 bases short, with 10 bases between. CDR3 in amino acids: CASSIITGPGELFF. CDR3 nucleotide sequence: TGTGCCAGTAGTATAATTACAGGACCCGGGGAGCTGTTTTTT.